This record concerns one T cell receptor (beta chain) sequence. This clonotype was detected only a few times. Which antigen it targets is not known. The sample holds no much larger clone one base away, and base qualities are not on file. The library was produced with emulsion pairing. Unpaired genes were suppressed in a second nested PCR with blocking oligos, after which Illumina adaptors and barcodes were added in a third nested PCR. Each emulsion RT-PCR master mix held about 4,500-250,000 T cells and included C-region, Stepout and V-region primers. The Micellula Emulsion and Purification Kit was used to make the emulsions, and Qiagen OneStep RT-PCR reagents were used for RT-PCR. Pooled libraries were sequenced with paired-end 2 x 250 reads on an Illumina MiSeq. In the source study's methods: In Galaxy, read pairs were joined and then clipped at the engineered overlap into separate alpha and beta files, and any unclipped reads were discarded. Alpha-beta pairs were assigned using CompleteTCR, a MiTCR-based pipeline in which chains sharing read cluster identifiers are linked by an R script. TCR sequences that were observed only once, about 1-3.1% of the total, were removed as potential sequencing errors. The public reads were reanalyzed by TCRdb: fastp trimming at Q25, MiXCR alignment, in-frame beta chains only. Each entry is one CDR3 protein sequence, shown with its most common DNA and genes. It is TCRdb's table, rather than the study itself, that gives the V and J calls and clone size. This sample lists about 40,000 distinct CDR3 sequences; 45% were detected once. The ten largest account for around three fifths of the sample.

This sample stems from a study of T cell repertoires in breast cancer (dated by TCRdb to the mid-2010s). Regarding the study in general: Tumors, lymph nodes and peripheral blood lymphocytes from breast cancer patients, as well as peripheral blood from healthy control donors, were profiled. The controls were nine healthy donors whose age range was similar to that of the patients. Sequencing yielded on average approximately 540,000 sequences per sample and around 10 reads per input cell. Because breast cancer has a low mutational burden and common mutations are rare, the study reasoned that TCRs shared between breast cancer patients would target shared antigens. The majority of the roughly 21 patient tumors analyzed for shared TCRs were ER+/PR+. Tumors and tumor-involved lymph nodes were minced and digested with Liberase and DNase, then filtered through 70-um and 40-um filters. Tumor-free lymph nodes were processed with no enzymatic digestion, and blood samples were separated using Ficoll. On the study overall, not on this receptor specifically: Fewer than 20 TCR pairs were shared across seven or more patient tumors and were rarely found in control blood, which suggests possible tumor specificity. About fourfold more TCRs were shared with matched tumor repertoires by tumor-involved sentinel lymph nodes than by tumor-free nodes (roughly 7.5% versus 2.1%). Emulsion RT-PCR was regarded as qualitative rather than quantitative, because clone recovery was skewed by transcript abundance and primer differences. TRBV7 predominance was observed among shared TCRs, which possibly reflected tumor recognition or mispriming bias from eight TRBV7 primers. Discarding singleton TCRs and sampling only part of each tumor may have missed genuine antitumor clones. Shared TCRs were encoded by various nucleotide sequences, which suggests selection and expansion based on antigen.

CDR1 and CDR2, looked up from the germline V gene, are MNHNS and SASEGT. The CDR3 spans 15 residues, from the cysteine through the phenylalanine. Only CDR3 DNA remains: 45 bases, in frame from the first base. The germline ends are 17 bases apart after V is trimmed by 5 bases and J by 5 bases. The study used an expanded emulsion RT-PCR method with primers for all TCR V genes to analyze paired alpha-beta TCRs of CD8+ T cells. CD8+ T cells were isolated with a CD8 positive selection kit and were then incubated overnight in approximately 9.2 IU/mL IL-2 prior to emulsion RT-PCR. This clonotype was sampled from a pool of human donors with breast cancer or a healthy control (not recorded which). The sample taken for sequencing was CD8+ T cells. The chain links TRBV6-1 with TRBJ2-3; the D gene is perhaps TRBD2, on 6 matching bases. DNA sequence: TGTGCCAGCAGTTATAGGGACTCCCGGGTAGATACGCAGTATTTT. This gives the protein CASSYRDSRVDTQYF.